A selection of T cell receptor beta chains follows, all from one sample in a study of cytomegalovirus exposure and HLA in healthy donors. TCRdb's table, derived via immunoSEQ multiplex PCR, lists solely in-frame clones and lacks some. The data show 100,000 or so clones, 60% to 75% seen once. Input material: PBMCs. These receptors were taken from a man aged 45 to 65 in good health and CMV-seronegative. Both conserved end residues are part of each CDR3. D genes are given only for firm matches. Only some rows state a clone size, as once, few, many or a class for expanded clones.

CDR3 DNA: TGTGCCAGCAGCCCAGTAAAGGCGGGTCAGCCCCAGCATTTT
CDR3 protein: CASSPVKAGQPQHF
clone size: NA
J gene: TRBJ1-5
D gene: NA
V gene: TRBV6-5

CDR3 DNA: TGTGCCAGCAGTTACTGGGCGACAGGATTTGAAGCTTTCTTT
CDR3 protein: CASSYWATGFEAFF
clone size: NA
J gene: TRBJ1-1
D gene: NA
V gene: TRBV6-5

CDR3 DNA: TGTGCCAGCTCACAGGACAGGATTCCTGAAGCTTTCTTT
CDR3 protein: CASSQDRIPEAFF
clone size: NA
J gene: TRBJ1-1
D gene: TRBD1
V gene: TRBV18

CDR3 DNA: TGTGCCAGCAGCTCTGGGGCAGAATCGCCCCAGCATTTT
CDR3 protein: CASSSGAESPQHF
clone size: NA
J gene: TRBJ1-5
D gene: NA
V gene: TRBV4-2

CDR3 DNA: TGTGCCATCAGTGGGGCAGACAATCAGCCCCAGCATTTT
CDR3 protein: CAISGADNQPQHF
clone size: NA
J gene: TRBJ1-5
D gene: NA
V gene: TRBV10-3

CDR3 DNA: TGTGCCAGCTCACCACCGGAGGGATACGAGCAGTACTTC
CDR3 protein: CASSPPEGYEQYF
clone size: NA
J gene: TRBJ2-7
D gene: NA
V gene: TRBV18

CDR3 DNA: TGCGCCAGCAGCTTGTCCCCAGACAGGGGGTACAAGGGCGAGCAGTACTTC
CDR3 protein: CASSLSPDRGYKGEQYF
clone size: NA
J gene: TRBJ2-7
D gene: TRBD1
V gene: TRBV5-1

CDR3 DNA: TGTGCCAGCAGCTGGGAGGGTGGCTACACCTTC
CDR3 protein: CASSWEGGYTF
clone size: few
J gene: TRBJ1-2
D gene: NA
V gene: TRBV6-1

CDR3 DNA: TGTGCCACACAGGGTAACCAAGAGACCCAGTACTTC
CDR3 protein: CATQGNQETQYF
clone size: NA
J gene: TRBJ2-5
D gene: NA
V gene: TRBV10-3

CDR3 DNA: TGTGCCAGCAGCCCCGGGAGTAGCTCCTACGAGCAGTACTTC
CDR3 protein: CASSPGSSSYEQYF
clone size: NA
J gene: TRBJ2-7
D gene: NA
V gene: TRBV4-2

CDR3 DNA: TGTGCCAGCAGAGACCGGGACAGGGGTATCAGTAACAATCAGCCCCAGCATTTT
CDR3 protein: CASRDRDRGISNNQPQHF
clone size: NA
J gene: TRBJ1-5
D gene: TRBD1
V gene: TRBV2

CDR3 DNA: TGTGCCAGCAGCCTTATTCGGGGGAACTATGGCTACACCTTC
CDR3 protein: CASSLIRGNYGYTF
clone size: NA
J gene: TRBJ1-2
D gene: NA
V gene: TRBV28

CDR3 DNA: TGTGCCAGCAGCCCAGGGGTTAGCGGGAGAGGTCAAGAGACCCAGTACTTC
CDR3 protein: CASSPGVSGRGQETQYF
clone size: once
J gene: TRBJ2-5
D gene: TRBD2
V gene: TRBV11-1

CDR3 DNA: TGTGCCAGCAGCTTCAGTGGGACAGGGTCCCACGAGCAGTACTTC
CDR3 protein: CASSFSGTGSHEQYF
clone size: NA
J gene: TRBJ2-7
D gene: TRBD1
V gene: TRBV11-3

CDR3 DNA: TGCGCCAGCACCCCTACAGCGGGGACTCAAGAGACCCAGTACTTC
CDR3 protein: CASTPTAGTQETQYF
clone size: NA
J gene: TRBJ2-5
D gene: TRBD2
V gene: TRBV4-1

CDR3 DNA: TGTGCTAGCAGCTTATTCGGGGGGCCCCAAGAGACCCAGTACTTC
CDR3 protein: CASSLFGGPQETQYF
clone size: NA
J gene: TRBJ2-5
D gene: NA
V gene: TRBV7-7

CDR3 DNA: TGTGCCAGCAGCGCGAACTGGGGAAACACCATATATTTT
CDR3 protein: CASSANWGNTIYF
clone size: NA
J gene: TRBJ1-3
D gene: NA
V gene: TRBV6-1

CDR3 DNA: TGCGCCAGCAGCCAAGATGGCACTAGCGGGGGTTACGAGCAGTACTTC
CDR3 protein: CASSQDGTSGGYEQYF
clone size: NA
J gene: TRBJ2-7
D gene: TRBD2
V gene: TRBV4-3

CDR3 DNA: TGTGCCAGCAAATTACAGGGGACGGACACTGAAGCTTTCTTT
CDR3 protein: CASKLQGTDTEAFF
clone size: few
J gene: TRBJ1-1
D gene: TRBD1
V gene: TRBV6-6

CDR3 DNA: TGTGCCAGCAGCTCTGGACAGGGATTGTTCGAGCAGTACTTC
CDR3 protein: CASSSGQGLFEQYF
clone size: NA
J gene: TRBJ2-7
D gene: TRBD1
V gene: TRBV7-2

CDR3 DNA: TGTGCCAGCAGAGGGGACAGCTATGGCTACACCTTC
CDR3 protein: CASRGDSYGYTF
clone size: NA
J gene: TRBJ1-2
D gene: TRBD1
V gene: TRBV6-1

CDR3 DNA: TGTGCCAGCTCACCCCTAGCGGGAGGAATCACAGATATGCAGTATTTT
CDR3 protein: CASSPLAGGITDMQYF
clone size: NA
J gene: TRBJ2-3
D gene: TRBD2
V gene: TRBV18

CDR3 DNA: TGTGCCAGCAGCTTGACCGGGGCGGGGGGTGATACGCAGTATTTT
CDR3 protein: CASSLTGAGGDTQYF
clone size: NA
J gene: TRBJ2-3
D gene: TRBD2
V gene: TRBV7-2

CDR3 DNA: TGCGCCAGCAGCGCTCAGGGCACAGATACGCAGTATTTT
CDR3 protein: CASSAQGTDTQYF
clone size: NA
J gene: TRBJ2-3
D gene: NA
V gene: TRBV5-1

CDR3 DNA: TGTGCCAGCAGCCGCGGACTAGCGGGAATCGGCGAGCAGTACTTC
CDR3 protein: CASSRGLAGIGEQYF
clone size: few
J gene: TRBJ2-7
D gene: TRBD2
V gene: TRBV11-2

CDR3 DNA: TGTGCCAGCAGTGGGCCCTGGCAGCCCCAGCATTTT
CDR3 protein: CASSGPWQPQHF
clone size: NA
J gene: TRBJ1-5
D gene: NA
V gene: TRBV28

CDR3 DNA: TGTGCCAGCAGCTTAACGGGACAGGAGCAAGAGACCCAGTACTTC
CDR3 protein: CASSLTGQEQETQYF
clone size: NA
J gene: TRBJ2-5
D gene: TRBD1
V gene: TRBV7-3

CDR3 DNA: TGTGCCAGCAGCCAAGAATTAGCCTACAATGAGCAGTTCTTC
CDR3 protein: CASSQELAYNEQFF
clone size: NA
J gene: TRBJ2-1
D gene: NA
V gene: TRBV14

CDR3 DNA: TGTGCCAGCAGCAATCCTAGCGGGAAGGTGGCCAAAAACATTCAGTACTTC
CDR3 protein: CASSNPSGKVAKNIQYF
clone size: NA
J gene: TRBJ2-4
D gene: NA
V gene: TRBV21-1

CDR3 DNA: TGCAGCGTCGCCTCAGGGGGAAGCAATCAGCCCCAGCATTTT
CDR3 protein: CSVASGGSNQPQHF
clone size: NA
J gene: TRBJ1-5
D gene: TRBD1
V gene: TRBV29-1

CDR3 DNA: TGTGCCAGCAGTTTTCAGGGTAGTATTCCACCCCTCCACTTT
CDR3 protein: CASSFQGSIPPLHF
clone size: NA
J gene: TRBJ1-6
D gene: NA
V gene: TRBV27

CDR3 DNA: TGTGCCAGCAAGATCAGGACTAGCGGATACAATGAGCAGTTCTTC
CDR3 protein: CASKIRTSGYNEQFF
clone size: NA
J gene: TRBJ2-1
D gene: TRBD2
V gene: TRBV28

CDR3 DNA: TGTGCCAGCAGTGAAACTAGCGGGGGACTCTCATCGGATACGCAGTATTTT
CDR3 protein: CASSETSGGLSSDTQYF
clone size: NA
J gene: TRBJ2-3
D gene: TRBD2
V gene: TRBV2

CDR3 DNA: TGTGCCAGCAGCTTATTTTCCAGCGGATTTGGAGGCTACACCTTC
CDR3 protein: CASSLFSSGFGGYTF
clone size: NA
J gene: TRBJ1-2
D gene: NA
V gene: TRBV7-8

CDR3 DNA: TGTGTCAGCAAAAACCGGGACAGGGGGACGGGCGGCTACACCTTC
CDR3 protein: CVSKNRDRGTGGYTF
clone size: NA
J gene: TRBJ1-2
D gene: TRBD1
V gene: TRBV2

CDR3 DNA: TGCGCCAGCAGTCAATGGACAGGGGGCTACGAGCAGTACTTC
CDR3 protein: CASSQWTGGYEQYF
clone size: NA
J gene: TRBJ2-7
D gene: TRBD1
V gene: TRBV23-1

CDR3 DNA: TGTGCCAGTCGTAGGGGCACTGGAAACACCATATATTTT
CDR3 protein: CASRRGTGNTIYF
clone size: few
J gene: TRBJ1-3
D gene: NA
V gene: TRBV6-5

CDR3 DNA: TGTGCCAGCAGTGGACTAAGGGGAAACACCATATATTTT
CDR3 protein: CASSGLRGNTIYF
clone size: few
J gene: TRBJ1-3
D gene: NA
V gene: TRBV2

CDR3 DNA: TGTGCCAGCAGCTTAGTCCAGGGCCCCTACGAGCAGTACTTC
CDR3 protein: CASSLVQGPYEQYF
clone size: few
J gene: TRBJ2-7
D gene: NA
V gene: TRBV7-9

CDR3 DNA: TGTGCCAGCAGTGGGCAGGTGAATCAGCCCCAGCATTTT
CDR3 protein: CASSGQVNQPQHF
clone size: NA
J gene: TRBJ1-5
D gene: NA
V gene: TRBV27

CDR3 DNA: TGTGCCAGCAACCAGGGGGCCGGCTATAATTCACCCCTCCACTTT
CDR3 protein: CASNQGAGYNSPLHF
clone size: NA
J gene: TRBJ1-6
D gene: TRBD1
V gene: TRBV6-1

CDR3 DNA: TGTGCCAGTAGCTACTCCACAGGATTAACCTACAATGAGCAGTTCTTC
CDR3 protein: CASSYSTGLTYNEQFF
clone size: NA
J gene: TRBJ2-1
D gene: NA
V gene: TRBV19

CDR3 DNA: TGTGCCTGGAGCAGACTAGCGGGAAAAAAGGTAGATACGCAGTATTTT
CDR3 protein: CAWSRLAGKKVDTQYF
clone size: NA
J gene: TRBJ2-3
D gene: TRBD2
V gene: TRBV30

CDR3 DNA: TGTGCCTGGAGCGGGAGTGAAAAACTGTTTTTT
CDR3 protein: CAWSGSEKLFF
clone size: NA
J gene: TRBJ1-4
D gene: NA
V gene: TRBV30

CDR3 DNA: TGTGCCAGCAGCCAAGCAGCGGGAGTTTATAATGAGCAGTTCTTC
CDR3 protein: CASSQAAGVYNEQFF
clone size: NA
J gene: TRBJ2-1
D gene: TRBD2
V gene: TRBV4-2

CDR3 DNA: TGTGCCAGCTCCCAGGGAGGCGAGACAAGGTTTTTT
CDR3 protein: CASSQGGETRFF
clone size: NA
J gene: TRBJ1-4
D gene: NA
V gene: TRBV18

CDR3 DNA: TGTGCCAGCAGCTATCTGGGGCTGGGATACTACGAGCAGTACTTC
CDR3 protein: CASSYLGLGYYEQYF
clone size: NA
J gene: TRBJ2-7
D gene: NA
V gene: TRBV5-6

CDR3 DNA: TGTGCCAGCAGCTTAGGCCTTCGGGGGGTCTATGGCTACACCTTC
CDR3 protein: CASSLGLRGVYGYTF
clone size: once
J gene: TRBJ1-2
D gene: NA
V gene: TRBV13

CDR3 DNA: TGTGCCAGCAGCTATGGGACAGGAGGGGAGACTAATGAAAAACTGTTTTTT
CDR3 protein: CASSYGTGGETNEKLFF
clone size: NA
J gene: TRBJ1-4
D gene: TRBD1
V gene: TRBV5-6